The 15 T cell receptor beta chains given below trace back to one sample, sequenced in a study of CD8 T cells in Susac syndrome. With random hexamers, about 0.5 to 1 ug RNA was reverse transcribed. A single record per CDR3 protein comes from TCRdb applying MiXCR to the immunoSEQ multiplex PCR reads. The sample shows roughly 75,000 distinct CDR3 sequences, 93% of them seen only once. Sequencing input: CD4+ T cells from PBMCs. These receptors were obtained from a human donor with Susac syndrome.

This chain uses TRBV6-6 with TRBJ2-7; TRBD1 matches 7 bases. Losses at the gene ends were 7 bases for V and 0 bases for J; bases not matched to a gene: 6. Germline values: CDR1 MNHNY, CDR2 SVGAGI (reference sequence). The CDR3 is 14 residues long. CDR3 nucleotides: TGTGCCAGCACCATAACAGGGGTCTCCTACGAGCAGTACTTC. This gives the protein CASTITGVSYEQYF.

This chain uses TRBV3-1 with TRBJ1-6; the match to TRBD1 covers 11 bases. Trimming removed 2 bases from V and 14 bases from J; junction bases left unmatched: 8. Germline V gene data show CDR1 as LGHDT and CDR2 as YNNKEL (reference sequence). The CDR3 loop spans 15 amino acids. The CDR3 DNA follows: TGTGCCAGCAGCCAATCCGGGACAGGGGGAATCACCCTCCACTTT. It yields the protein CASSQSGTGGITLHF. The full variable domain, with the rest looked up from reference TRBV3-1 and TRBJ1-6, is DTAVSQTPKYLVTQMGNDKSIKCEQNLGHDTMYWYKQDSKKFLKIMFSYNNKELIINETVPNRFSPKSPDKAHLNLHINSLELGDSAVYFCASSQSGTGGITLHFGNGTRLTVT.

This sequence joins TRBV18 and TRBJ2-7; no clear D gene. V lost 1 base and J 3 bases, leaving 1 base between the germline ends. The CDR3 loop spans 11 amino acids. Germline CDR1 and CDR2: KGHSH and LQKENI. The CDR3 nucleotides read TGTGCCAGCTCACCACGCTACGAGCAGTACTTC. It translates to CASSPRYEQYF.

The chain links TRBV2 to TRBJ1-5, with TRBD1 as a possible D gene (5 bases). Germline V CDR1 and CDR2: SNHLY, FYNNEI. Between the trimmed V and J ends, which lost 4 bases and 1 base, there was a span of 11 bases. This CDR3 comprises 15 residues. The DNA of the CDR3 is TGTGCCAGCAGTGTGGCGGGGCCGAGCAATCAGCCCCAGCATTTT. Its protein is CASSVAGPSNQPQHF.

The chain has TRBV20-1 and TRBJ2-5; D gene unclear. With 1 base removed from V and 5 bases from J, the gap between germline ends came to 11 bases. The V gene's germline CDR1 is DFQATT and CDR2 SNEGSKA (reference sequence). The CDR3 is 13 residues long. The CDR3, as DNA: TGCAGTGCTAGAGGACCTCCCACTGAGACCCAGTACTTC. Its translation: CSARGPPTETQYF.

This rearrangement joins TRBV27 to TRBJ2-1; 7 positions match TRBD2. V shed 3 bases and J 7 bases; nucleotides not matched to a gene: 9. The CDR3 spans 15 residues. The germline CDR1 and CDR2 sequences are MNHEY and SMNVEV (reference sequence). CDR3 in DNA: TGTGCCAGCAGTTTCCTGGCGGGGGTAGGGAATGAGCAGTTCTTC. It yields the protein CASSFLAGVGNEQFF.

J is TRBJ2-6 and V is TRBV30; 10 bases fit TRBD1. Germline values: CDR1 GTSNPN, CDR2 SVGIG (reference sequence). V dropped 5 bases and J dropped 1; count of bases not matched to a gene: 5. The CDR3 sequence is 16 residues long. Here the CDR3 reads CAWGTGAPSGANVLTF. As DNA, the CDR3 is TGTGCCTGGGGGACAGGGGCGCCGTCTGGGGCCAACGTCCTGACTTTC.

The chain joins TRBV2 to TRBJ1-4, with TRBD1 matching over 7 bases. CDR3 size: 15 residues. Per germline, CDR1 SNHLY and CDR2 FYNNEI. With 4 bases clipped from V and 5 bases from J, the junction kept 7 bases outside the gene matches. The CDR3 region is CASSGNRGSNEKLFF. The CDR3 region has the DNA TGTGCCAGCAGTGGTAACAGGGGATCGAATGAAAAACTGTTTTTT.

V and J are TRBV7-6 and TRBJ2-1, with TRBD1 matching 8 bases. V was clipped by 5 bases and J by 10 bases; unmatched bases: 10. The CDR3 has 14 residues. Germline-derived CDR1 and CDR2 are SGHVS and FNYEAQ. CDR3 region: CASSPRRDRKEQFF. The CDR3 coding sequence is TGTGCCAGCAGCCCACGCCGGGACAGGAAAGAGCAGTTCTTC.

The J gene is TRBJ2-1, the V gene TRBV30; 7 nucleotides agree with TRBD2. CDR1 is GTSNPN, CDR2 SVGIG, per germline (reference sequence). With V trimmed by 4 bases and J by 0 bases, 3 bases remained unmatched. This CDR3 is built from 14 residues. DNA for the CDR3: TGTGCCTGGAATCGCGGGAGCTCCTACAATGAGCAGTTCTTC. Protein: CAWNRGSSYNEQFF.

The V gene is TRBV2, the J gene TRBJ2-1; unclear D gene. Trimming removed 9 bases from V and 3 bases from J, with 12 bases in between. This CDR3 is 13 amino acids long. The germline V gene has CDR1 SNHLY and CDR2 FYNNEI. CDR3 nucleotide sequence: TGTGCCAGTCTACGCAACAGCTACAATGAGCAGTTCTTC. As protein: CASLRNSYNEQFF.

V gene TRBV28 combines with J gene TRBJ1-4, with D hard to call. The CDR3 spans 12 residues. Germline loops: CDR1 MDHEN, CDR2 SYDVKM. V was cut by 9 bases and J by 0 bases, with 5 bases left in between. CDR3 nucleotides: TGTGCCAGTCGAACAACTAATGAAAAACTGTTTTTT. This gives the protein CASRTTNEKLFF. Full variable domain (outside the CDR3, taken from reference TRBV28 and TRBJ1-4): DVKVTQSSRYLVKRTGEKVFLECVQDMDHENMFWYRQDPGLGLRLIYFSYDVKMKEKGDIPEGYSVSREKKERFSLILESASTNQTSMYLCASRTTNEKLFFGSGTQLSVL.

The genes are TRBV2 and TRBJ1-2, with 10 bases fitting TRBD1. V lost 7 bases, J lost 8 bases, and 13 bases stayed unmatched. The germline CDR1 and CDR2 sequences are SNHLY and FYNNEI. This CDR3 is 15 amino acids long. The CDR3 spells CASTRDRGVPDGYTF. The CDR3 nucleotides read TGTGCCAGCACCCGGGACAGGGGAGTGCCGGACGGCTACACCTTC.

This clonotype was detected only once. The chain couples TRBV18 to TRBJ2-3; tentatively, D is TRBD1 or TRBD2 (6 bases each). V lost 3 bases and J 5 bases, leaving 24 bases between the germline ends. The CDR3 contains 18 residues. Germline V CDR1 and CDR2: KGHSH, LQKENI. CDR3 residues: CASSPSPVRWGAIDTQYF. DNA for the CDR3: TGTGCCAGCTCACCCTCCCCCGTGCGTTGGGGGGCAATAGATACGCAGTATTTT.

This clonotype appeared a single time. The chain combines TRBV19 with TRBJ2-1; TRBD2 matches 12 bases. The CDR3 sequence is 16 residues long. Germline-derived CDR1 and CDR2 are LNHDA and SQIVND (reference sequence). The ends lost 3 bases at V and 7 bases at J; junction bases unmatched: 7. This CDR3 is CASSILTSGGENEQFF. CDR3 sequence (DNA): TGTGCCAGTAGTATCCTGACTAGCGGGGGAGAAAATGAGCAGTTCTTC.